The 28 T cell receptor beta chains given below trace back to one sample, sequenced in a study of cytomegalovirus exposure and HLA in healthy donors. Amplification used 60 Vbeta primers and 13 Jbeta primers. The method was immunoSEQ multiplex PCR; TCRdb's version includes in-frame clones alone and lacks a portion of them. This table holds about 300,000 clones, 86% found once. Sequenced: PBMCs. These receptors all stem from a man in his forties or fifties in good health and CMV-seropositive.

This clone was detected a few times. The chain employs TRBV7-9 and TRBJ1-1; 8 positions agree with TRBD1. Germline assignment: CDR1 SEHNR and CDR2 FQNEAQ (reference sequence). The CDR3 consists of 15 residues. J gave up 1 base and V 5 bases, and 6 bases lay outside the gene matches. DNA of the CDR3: TGTGCCAGCAGCCGCTGGACAGGGAGGAACACTGAAGCTTTCTTT. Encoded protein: CASSRWTGRNTEAFF.

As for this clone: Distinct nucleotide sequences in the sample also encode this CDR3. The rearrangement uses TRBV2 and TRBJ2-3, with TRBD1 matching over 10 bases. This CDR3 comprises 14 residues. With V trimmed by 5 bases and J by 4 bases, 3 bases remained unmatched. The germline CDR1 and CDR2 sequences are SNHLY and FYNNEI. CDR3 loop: CASSYGQGADTQYF. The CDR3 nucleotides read TGTGCCAGCAGTTATGGACAGGGGGCAGATACGCAGTATTTT.

The CDR3 region is CASSGRSNAYEQYF. CDR3 bases: TGTGCCAGCAGTGGTCGGAGTAACGCCTACGAGCAGTACTTC. The V gene is TRBV28, the J gene TRBJ2-7; no firm D call. The V gene lost 5 bases and the J gene lost 2 bases, with 13 bases spanning the gap. The CDR3 consists of 14 residues. Germline V gene lookup returns CDR1 MDHEN and CDR2 SYDVKM.

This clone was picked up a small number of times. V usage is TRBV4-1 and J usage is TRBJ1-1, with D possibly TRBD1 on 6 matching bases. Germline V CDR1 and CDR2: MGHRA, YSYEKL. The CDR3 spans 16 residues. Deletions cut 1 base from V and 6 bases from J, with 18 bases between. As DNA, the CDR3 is TGCGCCAGCAGCCAAGCTGCCTTGACAGGTATTGCTGAAGCTTTCTTT. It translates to CASSQAALTGIAEAFF.

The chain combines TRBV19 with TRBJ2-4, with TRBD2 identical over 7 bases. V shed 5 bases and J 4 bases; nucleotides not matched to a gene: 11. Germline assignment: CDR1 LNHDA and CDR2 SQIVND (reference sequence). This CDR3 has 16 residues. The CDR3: CASSSLGAGTKNIQYF. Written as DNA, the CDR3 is TGTGCCAGTAGTTCTCTCGGAGCGGGGACGAAAAACATTCAGTACTTC.

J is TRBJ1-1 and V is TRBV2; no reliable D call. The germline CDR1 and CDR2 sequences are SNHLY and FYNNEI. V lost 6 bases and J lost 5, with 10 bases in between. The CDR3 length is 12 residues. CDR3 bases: TGTGCCAGCAGACTTCGGGAAACTGAAGCTTTCTTT. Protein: CASRLRETEAFF.

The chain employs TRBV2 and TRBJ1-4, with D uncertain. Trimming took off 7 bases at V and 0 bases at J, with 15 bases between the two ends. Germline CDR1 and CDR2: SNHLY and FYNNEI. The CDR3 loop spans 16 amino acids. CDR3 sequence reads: CASTSRSFTTNEKLFF. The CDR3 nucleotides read TGTGCCAGCACCTCGAGGTCCTTTACAACTAATGAAAAACTGTTTTTT.

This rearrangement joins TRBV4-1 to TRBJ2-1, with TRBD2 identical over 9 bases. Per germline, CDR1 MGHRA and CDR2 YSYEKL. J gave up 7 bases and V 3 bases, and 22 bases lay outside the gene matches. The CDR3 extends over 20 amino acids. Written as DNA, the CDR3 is TGCGCCAGCAGCCATCAAAATTGGAACTGGCGGGGGGGGGCTAAGAATGAGCAGTTCTTC. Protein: CASSHQNWNWRGGAKNEQFF.

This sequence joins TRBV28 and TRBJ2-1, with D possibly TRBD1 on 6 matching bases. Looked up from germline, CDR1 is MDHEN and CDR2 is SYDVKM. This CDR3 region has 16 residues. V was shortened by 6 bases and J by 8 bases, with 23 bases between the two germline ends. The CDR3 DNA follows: TGTGCCAGCAGGCGCAGGGGCGTCTACGTAAGGTATGAGCAGTTCTTC. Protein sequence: CASRRRGVYVRYEQFF. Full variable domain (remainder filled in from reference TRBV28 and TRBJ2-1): DVKVTQSSRYLVKRTGEKVFLECVQDMDHENMFWYRQDPGLGLRLIYFSYDVKMKEKGDIPEGYSVSREKKERFSLILESASTNQTSMYLCASRRRGVYVRYEQFFGPGTRLTVL.

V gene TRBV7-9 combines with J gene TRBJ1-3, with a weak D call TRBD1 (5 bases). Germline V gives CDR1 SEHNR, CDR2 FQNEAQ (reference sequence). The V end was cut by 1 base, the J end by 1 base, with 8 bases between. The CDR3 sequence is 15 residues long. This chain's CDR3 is CASSLGRASGNTIYF. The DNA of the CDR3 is TGTGCCAGCAGCTTAGGCAGGGCTTCTGGAAACACCATATATTTT.

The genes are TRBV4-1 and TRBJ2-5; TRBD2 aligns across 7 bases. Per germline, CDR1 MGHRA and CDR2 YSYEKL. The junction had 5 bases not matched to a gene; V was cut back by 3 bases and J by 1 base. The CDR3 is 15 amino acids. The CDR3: CASSHAGAGQETQYF. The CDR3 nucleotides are TGCGCCAGCAGCCACGCGGGAGCGGGCCAAGAGACCCAGTACTTC.

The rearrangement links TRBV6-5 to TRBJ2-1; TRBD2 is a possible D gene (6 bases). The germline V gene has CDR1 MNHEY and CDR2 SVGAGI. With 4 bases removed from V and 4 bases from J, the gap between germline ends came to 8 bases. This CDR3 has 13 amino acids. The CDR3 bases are TGTGCCAGCAGTTGGGGACTGTACAATGAGCAGTTCTTC. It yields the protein CASSWGLYNEQFF.

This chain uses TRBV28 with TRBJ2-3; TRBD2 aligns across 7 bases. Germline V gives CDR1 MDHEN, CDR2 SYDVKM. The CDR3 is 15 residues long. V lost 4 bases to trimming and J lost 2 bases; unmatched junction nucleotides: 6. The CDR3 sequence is CASSYRLADTDTQYF. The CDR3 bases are TGTGCCAGCAGTTATCGTCTAGCGGACACAGATACGCAGTATTTT.

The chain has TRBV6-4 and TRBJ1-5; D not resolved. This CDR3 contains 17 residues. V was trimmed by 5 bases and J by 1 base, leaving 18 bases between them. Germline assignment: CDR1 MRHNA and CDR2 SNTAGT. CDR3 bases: TGTGCCAGCAGTCTGACGGTACACGACATCAGCAATCAGCCCCAGCATTTT. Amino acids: CASSLTVHDISNQPQHF.

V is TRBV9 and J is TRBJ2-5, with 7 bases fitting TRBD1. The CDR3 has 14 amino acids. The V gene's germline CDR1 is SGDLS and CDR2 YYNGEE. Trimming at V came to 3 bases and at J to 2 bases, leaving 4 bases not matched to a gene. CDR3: CASSADRAQETQYF. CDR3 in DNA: TGTGCCAGCAGCGCTGACAGGGCACAAGAGACCCAGTACTTC.

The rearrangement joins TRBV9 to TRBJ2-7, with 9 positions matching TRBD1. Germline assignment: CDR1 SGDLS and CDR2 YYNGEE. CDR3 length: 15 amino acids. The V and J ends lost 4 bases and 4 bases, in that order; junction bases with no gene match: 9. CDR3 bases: TGTGCCAGCAGCCCCCGACTACAGGGGGCTTACGAGCAGTACTTC. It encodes CASSPRLQGAYEQYF.

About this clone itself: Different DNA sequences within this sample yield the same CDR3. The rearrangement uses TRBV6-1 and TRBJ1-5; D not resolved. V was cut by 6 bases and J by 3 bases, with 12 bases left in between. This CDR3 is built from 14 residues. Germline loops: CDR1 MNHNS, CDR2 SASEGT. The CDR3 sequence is CASSNSLTNQPQHF. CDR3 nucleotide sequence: TGTGCCAGCAGCAATAGTCTAACCAATCAGCCCCAGCATTTT.

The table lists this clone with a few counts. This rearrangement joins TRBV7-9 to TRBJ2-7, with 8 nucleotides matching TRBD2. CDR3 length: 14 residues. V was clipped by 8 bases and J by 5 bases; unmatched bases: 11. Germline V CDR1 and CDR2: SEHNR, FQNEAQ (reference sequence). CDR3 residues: CASGRIAGINEQYF. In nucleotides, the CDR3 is TGTGCCAGCGGTAGGATAGCGGGAATAAACGAGCAGTACTTC.

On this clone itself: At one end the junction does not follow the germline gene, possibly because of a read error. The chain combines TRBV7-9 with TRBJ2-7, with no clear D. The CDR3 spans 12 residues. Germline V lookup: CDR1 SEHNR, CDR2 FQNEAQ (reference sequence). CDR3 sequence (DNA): TGTTCCAGCAGCTTTAACACCTACGAGCAGTACTTC. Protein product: CSSSFNTYEQYF.

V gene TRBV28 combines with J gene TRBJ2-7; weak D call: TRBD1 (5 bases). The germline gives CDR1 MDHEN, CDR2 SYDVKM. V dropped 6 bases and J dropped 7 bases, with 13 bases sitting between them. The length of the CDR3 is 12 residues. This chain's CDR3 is CASRIGQEEQYF. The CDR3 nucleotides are TGTGCCAGCAGAATAGGACAAGAAGAGCAGTACTTC.

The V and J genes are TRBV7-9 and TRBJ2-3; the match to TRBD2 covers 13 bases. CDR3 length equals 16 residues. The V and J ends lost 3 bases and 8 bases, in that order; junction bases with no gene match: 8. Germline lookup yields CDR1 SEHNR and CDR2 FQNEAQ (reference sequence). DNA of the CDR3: TGTGCCAGCAGCTTCGGGACTAGCGGGACCTCCTCTACGCAGTATTTT. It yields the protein CASSFGTSGTSSTQYF. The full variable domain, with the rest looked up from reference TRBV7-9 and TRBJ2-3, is DTGVSQNPRHKITKRGQNVTFRCDPISEHNRLYWYRQTLGQGPEFLTYFQNEAQLEKSRLLSDRFSAERPKGSFSTLEIQRTEQGDSAMYLCASSFGTSGTSSTQYFGPGTRLTVL.

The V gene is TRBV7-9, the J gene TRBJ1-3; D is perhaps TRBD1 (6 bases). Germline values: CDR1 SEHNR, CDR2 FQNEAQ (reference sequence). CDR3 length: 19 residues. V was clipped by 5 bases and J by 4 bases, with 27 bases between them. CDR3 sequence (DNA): TGTGCCAGCAGCCAAACTTACGTATGGACAGAAGCCAAAGGAAACACCATATATTTT. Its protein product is CASSQTYVWTEAKGNTIYF.

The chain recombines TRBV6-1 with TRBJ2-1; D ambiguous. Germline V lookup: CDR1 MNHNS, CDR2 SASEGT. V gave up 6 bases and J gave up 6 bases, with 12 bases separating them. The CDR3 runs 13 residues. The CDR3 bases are TGTGCCAGCAGGAGCCCGATGAGCAATGAGCAGTTCTTC. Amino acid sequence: CASRSPMSNEQFF.

As DNA, the CDR3 is TGCGCCAGCACCCCGACAGGGAAGTGGGAGACCCAGTACTTC. Protein: CASTPTGKWETQYF. The chain carries TRBV10-2 and TRBJ2-5; TRBD1 matches 7 bases. The CDR3 is 14 amino acids. The trim removed 7 bases at V and 5 bases at J, leaving 10 bases unmatched. Germline values: CDR1 WSHSY, CDR2 SAAADI.

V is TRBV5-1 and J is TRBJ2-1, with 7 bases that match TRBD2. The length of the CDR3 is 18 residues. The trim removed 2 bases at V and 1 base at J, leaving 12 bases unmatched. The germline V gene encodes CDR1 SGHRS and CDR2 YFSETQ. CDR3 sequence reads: CASSFNGRREISYNEQFF. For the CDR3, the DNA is TGCGCCAGCAGCTTCAACGGGAGGCGGGAGATATCCTACAATGAGCAGTTCTTC.

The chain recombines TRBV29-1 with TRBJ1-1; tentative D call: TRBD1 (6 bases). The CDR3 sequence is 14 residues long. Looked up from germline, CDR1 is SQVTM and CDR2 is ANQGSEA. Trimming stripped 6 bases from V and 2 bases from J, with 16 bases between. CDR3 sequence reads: CSVSTGFFNTEAFF. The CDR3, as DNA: TGCAGCGTGAGTACAGGGTTTTTTAACACTGAAGCTTTCTTT.

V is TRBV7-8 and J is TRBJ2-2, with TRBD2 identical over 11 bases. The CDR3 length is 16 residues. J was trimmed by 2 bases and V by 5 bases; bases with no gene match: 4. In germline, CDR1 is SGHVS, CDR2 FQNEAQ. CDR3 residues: CASSQRLAGNTGELFF. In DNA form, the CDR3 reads TGTGCCAGCAGCCAGAGACTAGCGGGAAACACCGGGGAGCTGTTTTTT.

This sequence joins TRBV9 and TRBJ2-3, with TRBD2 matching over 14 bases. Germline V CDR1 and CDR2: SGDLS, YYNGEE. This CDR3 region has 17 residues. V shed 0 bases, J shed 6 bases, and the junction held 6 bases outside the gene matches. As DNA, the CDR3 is TGTGCCAGCAGCGTAGCCGGAGGGACTAGCGGGAGTGATACGCAGTATTTT. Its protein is CASSVAGGTSGSDTQYF.